This TCR beta chain was retrieved from a study of blood T cell repertoires in COVID-19. Study information: The United States, Italy and Spain were the sources of the acute and convalescent COVID-19 samples. T cells, B-cell-depleted T cells, or PBMCs supplied cDNA or gDNA.

Authors' processing steps: Amplification with reference gene primers provided the estimates of nucleated cell counts. Repertoires were generated with immunoSEQ multiplex PCR, while TCRdb's copy carries only in-frame clones and drops some. V, J and clone size reflect that table, while D and trimming were determined from the DNA. The table has 95,000 to 150,000 clones, 82% seen once. The CDR3 is made up of 14 amino acids. The V end was cut by 7 bases, the J end by 3 bases, with 15 bases between. Germline loops: CDR1 LNHDA, CDR2 SQIVND (reference sequence). Material: peripheral blood. The clonotype comes from a woman aged 70-85 years with acute or convalescent COVID-19. This chain links TRBV19 with TRBJ2-5, with D possibly TRBD2 on 6 matching bases. This chain's CDR3 is CASKSSVAEETQYF. Here the CDR3 DNA reads TGTGCCAGTAAGTCGTCCGTAGCGGAAGAGACCCAGTACTTC.